In this sample, the clone carrying this T cell receptor (beta chain) turned up a few times. Its target is not known. The entry originates in a study of graft-versus-host responses after intestinal transplantation. Study in general: Grafts were multivisceral, liver-intestinal, or isolated intestinal. Every recipient had anti-thymocyte globulin induction and around 3 years of tacrolimus plus steroids. Study-wide points: Detection of GvH clones occurred in recipient marrow, and some had their first appearance in ileum or blood. Early post-transplant falls in HvG clones accompanied the peak levels of circulating GvH clones.

The repertoire was sequenced with immunoSEQ multiplex PCR; TCRdb's copy has only in-frame clones and lacks some. The table includes over 100,000 clones, 93% detected once. This CDR3 contains 15 residues. The V end was cut by 4 bases, the J end by 0 bases, with 9 bases between. Germline V lookup: CDR1 MDHEN, CDR2 SYDVKM. The material sequenced was unstimulated CD8+ T cells sorted from spleen or lymph node cells, taken before transplant. The sequence derives from a human donor who was the organ donor for an intestinal transplant. The chain links TRBV28 to TRBJ2-2; D could derive from TRBD1 or TRBD2 (5 bases each). The CDR3 DNA is TGTGCCAGCAGTTACGGGACCCCGAACACCGGGGAGCTGTTTTTT. This codes for CASSYGTPNTGELFF.